The 17 T cell receptor beta chains presented below share a single source sample, sequenced in a study of blood T cells in healthy people across ages. The second PCR ran roughly 7 to 12 cycles with a sample-barcoded 5' primer and J-beta primers. TCRdb re-called the 5' RACE reads with MiXCR, one entry per CDR3 protein. The sample shows 1.5 million to 2 million distinct CDR3 sequences, about 50% of them seen only once. What was sequenced was blood. The receptors shown here come from a woman aged 40 to 50 in good health.

This clonotype occurred a few times. This chain connects TRBV5-1 to TRBJ2-1; a weak D match, TRBD2 (7 bases). V lost 0 bases to trimming and J lost 15 bases, with 19 bases between them. Looked up from germline, CDR1 is SGHRS and CDR2 is YFSETQ. CDR3 length equals 14 residues. CDR3 bases: TGCGCCAGCAGCTTGGGTGGGGGGGCCTCCGTTTGGTTCTTC. Protein product: CASSLGGGASVWFF.

The genes are TRBV7-8 and TRBJ1-2; 11 positions agree with TRBD1. This CDR3 has 15 residues. Germline V gene lookup returns CDR1 SGHVS and CDR2 FQNEAQ. Trimming at V came to 4 bases and at J to 4 bases, leaving 5 bases not matched to a gene. The CDR3 bases are TGTGCCAGCAGCTGGACAGGGGGCGGAGGCTATGGCTACACCTTC. This gives the protein CASSWTGGGGYGYTF.

Worth noting for this clonotype: A junction end diverges from the germline sequence, so it may reflect a read error. This chain connects TRBV6-5 to TRBJ1-2; TRBD1 agrees at 7 bases. The length of the CDR3 is 13 residues. The germline CDR1 and CDR2 sequences are MNHEY and SVGAGI. The CDR3 nucleotides read TGTGCCGGCAGTTACTCGACAGGGCATGGCTACACCTTC. Translating it yields CAGSYSTGHGYTF.

This sequence joins TRBV5-1 and TRBJ2-5; 8 positions agree with TRBD2. The CDR3 runs 14 residues. Looked up from germline, CDR1 is SGHRS and CDR2 is YFSETQ. V shed 0 bases, J shed 6 bases, and the junction held 4 bases outside the gene matches. CDR3 sequence: CASSLALAGQTQYF. As DNA, the CDR3 is TGCGCCAGCAGCTTGGCGCTAGCGGGTCAGACCCAGTACTTC. The full variable domain, in which reference TRBV5-1 and TRBJ2-5 provide the parts outside the CDR3, is KAGVTQTPRYLIKTRGQQVTLSCSPISGHRSVSWYQQTPGQGLQFLFEYFSETQRNKGNFPGRFSGRQFSNSRSEMNVSTLELGDSALYLCASSLALAGQTQYFGPGTRLLVL.

The rearrangement uses TRBV7-6 and TRBJ2-3; D perhaps matches TRBD1 (6 bases). The germline gives CDR1 SGHVS, CDR2 FNYEAQ. This CDR3 comprises 17 residues. The V and J ends lost 4 bases and 1 base respectively, with 18 bases between them. Here the CDR3 DNA reads TGTGCCAGCAGCTCGCGACAGGCCGAATTTGGCACAGATACGCAGTATTTT. This encodes CASSSRQAEFGTDTQYF.

This clonotype was seen a few times. The rearrangement uses TRBV12-3 or TRBV12-4 and TRBJ2-4; 8 nucleotides line up with TRBD1. The better agreement between TRBJ2-7 and the DNA end casts doubt on the J call. The CDR3 is made up of 16 amino acids. CDR3 sequence reads: CASSSPDGQGIGEQYF. Here the CDR3 DNA reads TGTGCCAGCAGTTCACCCGACGGACAGGGTATCGGCGAGCAGTACTTC.

Only one count was recorded for this clonotype. The J gene is TRBJ2-4, the V gene TRBV7-2; no definite D call. CDR1 is SGHTA and CDR2 is FQGNSA in the germline V gene. The CDR3 covers 14 residues. The V and J ends lost 0 bases and 13 bases respectively, with 16 bases between them. The CDR3 reads CASSLAVSTNEQYF. The CDR3 region has the DNA TGTGCCAGCAGCTTAGCTGTTTCGACGAATGAGCAGTACTTC. Full variable domain (missing parts from reference TRBV7-2 and TRBJ2-4): GAGVSQSPSNKVTEKGKDVELRCDPISGHTALYWYRQSLGQGLEFLIYFQGNSAPDKSGLPSDRFSAERTGGSVSTLTIQRTQQEDSAVYLCASSLAVSTNEQYFGAGTRLSVL.

The chain joins TRBV6-2 or TRBV6-3 to TRBJ1-2; 9 bases map to TRBD1. The CDR3 totals 15 residues. Germline assignment: CDR1 MNHEY and CDR2 SVGEGT. Trimming took 7 bases from V and 0 from J; bases not matched to a gene: 6. As DNA, the CDR3 is TGTGCCAGCACGGACAGGGGACCTGCTAACTATGGCTACACCTTC. Its translation: CASTDRGPANYGYTF.

The rearrangement uses TRBV6-5 and TRBJ2-3; TRBD2 aligns across 8 bases. V lost 4 bases, J lost 4 bases, and 10 bases stayed unmatched. In germline, CDR1 is MNHEY, CDR2 SVGAGI. The CDR3 totals 16 residues. The CDR3 bases are TGTGCCAGCAGTTCCCCCGGCGGGGGGTCTGCAGATACGCAGTATTTT. It specifies CASSSPGGGSADTQYF.

The genes are TRBV28 and TRBJ1-1; D unclear. The V gene's germline CDR1 is MDHEN and CDR2 SYDVKM. Trimming stripped 8 bases from V and 5 bases from J, with 18 bases between. The CDR3 covers 14 residues. CDR3 protein: CASGPRGLGTEAFF. CDR3 DNA sequence: TGTGCCAGCGGCCCGCGAGGCCTTGGGACTGAAGCTTTCTTT.

V is TRBV7-2 and J is TRBJ2-1; D is unresolved. Per germline, CDR1 SGHTA and CDR2 FQGNSA. CDR3 length: 15 amino acids. V gave up 7 bases and J gave up 6 bases, with 19 bases separating them. CDR3 residues: CASTPHPHSSNEQFF. The DNA for the CDR3 is TGTGCCAGCACCCCTCACCCACACAGTTCCAATGAGCAGTTCTTC. The full variable domain, in which reference TRBV7-2 and TRBJ2-1 provide the parts outside the CDR3, is GAGVSQSPSNKVTEKGKDVELRCDPISGHTALYWYRQSLGQGLEFLIYFQGNSAPDKSGLPSDRFSAERTGGSVSTLTIQRTQQEDSAVYLCASTPHPHSSNEQFFGPGTRLTVL.

The chain is built from TRBV10-3 and TRBJ1-2, with D perhaps matching TRBD1 (5 bases). The germline CDR1 and CDR2 sequences are ENHRY and SYGVKD. The CDR3 is 15 amino acids. Trimming stripped 2 bases from V and 3 bases from J, with 13 bases between. In DNA, the CDR3 is TGTGCCATCAGTGAGCGGCCAGGGTCCCACTATGGCTACACCTTC. It yields the protein CAISERPGSHYGYTF.

Comments on this clonotype: Relative to the germline gene, one junction end is altered; a read error may explain this. The gene calls are TRBV11-1 and TRBJ2-1, with D perhaps matching TRBD2 (5 bases). Germline-derived CDR1 and CDR2 are SGHAT and FQDESV (reference sequence). The CDR3 spans 13 residues. CDR3 bases: TGTGCCAGTAGCTTAGTACGGGGTGGGTGGCAGTTCTTC. Translation: CASSLVRGGWQFF.

This clonotype appeared a few times. The chain has TRBV4-1 and TRBJ1-4; no reliable D call. The CDR3 contains 13 residues. In germline, CDR1 is MGHRA, CDR2 YSYEKL. With 0 bases removed from V and 2 bases from J, the gap between germline ends came to 1 base. DNA of the CDR3: TGCGCCAGCAGCCAAGAGACTAATGAAAAACTGTTTTTT. Its translation is CASSQETNEKLFF.

The chain carries TRBV3-1 and TRBJ1-5; TRBD1 agrees at 8 bases. Germline loops: CDR1 LGHDT, CDR2 YNNKEL (reference sequence). The junction had 10 bases not matched to a gene; V was cut back by 4 bases and J by 5 bases. The CDR3 consists of 16 residues. CDR3 bases: TGTGCCAGCAGCCCGGGGACAGGTCAGAGCCATCAGCCCCAGCATTTT. This codes for CASSPGTGQSHQPQHF.

V is TRBV9 and J is TRBJ2-5; tentatively, D is TRBD2 (5 bases). The CDR3 consists of 14 residues. Germline-derived CDR1 and CDR2 are SGDLS and YYNGEE. V dropped 3 bases and J dropped 2 bases, with 11 bases sitting between them. CDR3 in DNA: TGTGCCAGCAGCGCACTAGGCAAGCAAGAGACCCAGTACTTC. Translation: CASSALGKQETQYF.

This clonotype was detected only a few times. This rearrangement joins TRBV21-1 to TRBJ2-5. TRBV21-1 has pseudogene status. The CDR3 loop spans 12 amino acids. CDR3 coding DNA: TGTGCCAGTGACAGGGACCAAGAGACCCAGTACTTC. This codes for CASDRDQETQYF.